These 2 T cell receptor beta chains share one sample of origin, sequenced in a study of blood T cell repertoires in COVID-19. Measured with immunoSEQ multiplex PCR; TCRdb has only the in-frame clones, and not every one. The table lists 450,000 or so clones, about 92% of them singletons. Sequencing was performed on PBMCs or T cells enriched from blood (not recorded which). These TCRs come from a man aged 18 to 29 who had recovered from COVID-19.

The chain links TRBV7-9 to TRBJ1-1; no firm D call. The germline CDR1 and CDR2 sequences are SEHNR and FQNEAQ (reference sequence). The V end was cut by 4 bases, the J end by 1 base, with 16 bases between. The CDR3 has 16 amino acids. This chain's CDR3 is CASSSRGRHGNTEAFF. Here the CDR3 DNA reads TGTGCCAGCAGCTCCCGCGGCCGGCACGGGAACACTGAAGCTTTCTTT.

The J gene is TRBJ1-2, the V gene TRBV28, with 9 bases fitting TRBD1. V lost 6 bases to trimming and J lost 0 bases; unmatched junction nucleotides: 2. The CDR3 runs 14 residues. The germline V gene has CDR1 MDHEN and CDR2 SYDVKM. In nucleotides, the CDR3 is TGTGCCAGCAGACACAGGGGGCCTAACTATGGCTACACCTTC. It yields the protein CASRHRGPNYGYTF.